Only a few counts were recorded for the clone carrying this T cell receptor (beta chain). After removal of 9 bases from V and 1 base from J, the junction contained 5 bases not matched to a gene. The CDR3 loop spans 13 amino acids. CDR1 and CDR2 from the germline V gene are LNHDA and SQIVND (reference sequence). Original analysis: From reference gene primer amplification, estimates of nucleated cell counts were derived. Sequencing was performed with immunoSEQ multiplex PCR; in TCRdb, only in-frame clones are kept and a portion is missing. That table supplies the V and J calls and clone size; D and trimming were determined from the DNA. The sample has some 270,000 clones, approximately 88% seen once. The data belong to a study of blood T cell repertoires in COVID-19. Study-level information: COVID-19 samples collected from the United States, Italy and Spain covered acute and convalescent phases. In each case, the material was cDNA or gDNA derived from T cells, B-cell-depleted T cells, or PBMCs.

The V call is TRBV19, the J call TRBJ1-1; 7 bases are shared with TRBD1. The sequencing sample was made of peripheral blood. The TCR comes from a man aged 45-60 years with acute or convalescent COVID-19. This CDR3 reads CASSRDRNTEAFF. CDR3 nucleotide sequence: TGTGCCAGCTCCCGGGACAGGAACACTGAAGCTTTCTTT.